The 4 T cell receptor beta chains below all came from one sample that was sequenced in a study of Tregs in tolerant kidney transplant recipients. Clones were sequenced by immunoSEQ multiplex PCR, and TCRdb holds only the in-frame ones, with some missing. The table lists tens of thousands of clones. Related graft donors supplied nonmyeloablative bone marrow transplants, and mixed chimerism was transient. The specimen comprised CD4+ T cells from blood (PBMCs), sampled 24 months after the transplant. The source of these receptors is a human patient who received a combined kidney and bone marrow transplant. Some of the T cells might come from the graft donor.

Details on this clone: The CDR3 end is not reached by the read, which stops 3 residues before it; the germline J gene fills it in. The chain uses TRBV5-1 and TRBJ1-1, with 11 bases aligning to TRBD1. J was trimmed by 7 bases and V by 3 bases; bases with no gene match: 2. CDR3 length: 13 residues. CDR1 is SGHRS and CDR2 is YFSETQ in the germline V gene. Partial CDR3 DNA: TGCGCCAGCAGCTGGACAGGGGGCAATGAA. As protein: CASSWTGGNE. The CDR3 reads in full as CASSWTGGNEAFF.

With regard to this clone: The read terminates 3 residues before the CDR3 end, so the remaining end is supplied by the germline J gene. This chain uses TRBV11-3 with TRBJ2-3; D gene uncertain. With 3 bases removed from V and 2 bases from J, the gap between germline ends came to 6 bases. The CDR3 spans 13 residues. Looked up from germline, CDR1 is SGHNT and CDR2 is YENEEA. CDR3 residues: CASSLGFTDTQYF. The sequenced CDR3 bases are TGTGCCAGCAGCTTGGGCTTCACAGATACG.

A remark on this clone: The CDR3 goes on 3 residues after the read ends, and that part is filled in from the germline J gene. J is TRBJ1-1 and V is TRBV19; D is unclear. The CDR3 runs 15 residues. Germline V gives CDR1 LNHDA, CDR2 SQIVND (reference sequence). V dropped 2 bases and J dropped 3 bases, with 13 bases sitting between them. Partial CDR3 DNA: TGTGCCAGTAGTATACGGGTTGATATTCACACTGAA. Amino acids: CASSIRVDIHTE. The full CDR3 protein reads CASSIRVDIHTEAFF.

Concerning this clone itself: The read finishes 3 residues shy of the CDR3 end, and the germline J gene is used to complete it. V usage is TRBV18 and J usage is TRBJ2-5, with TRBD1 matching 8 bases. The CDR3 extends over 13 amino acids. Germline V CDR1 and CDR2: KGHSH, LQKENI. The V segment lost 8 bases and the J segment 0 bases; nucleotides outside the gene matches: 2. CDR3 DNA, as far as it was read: TGTGCCAGCCGGACAGGGTACCAAGAGACC. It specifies CASRTGYQET. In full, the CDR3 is CASRTGYQETQYF.